This TCR beta chain was documented in a study of response to subunit inactivated influenza vaccine listed by TCRdb under 2018. Regarding the research as a whole: Deep quantitative T cell receptor repertoire profiling was used in the study to track responses to a trivalent subunit inactivated influenza vaccine.

V is reduced by 4 bases and J by 7 bases, leaving a spacing of 15 bases between them. For CDR1 and CDR2, the germline V gene (reference sequence) lists SGHNT and YYREEE. The CDR3, from cysteine to phenylalanine, totals 15 residues. CDR3 DNA only is kept here, 45 bases in frame from base 1. The full study reports these points: The authors suggested that each seasonal influenza vaccination may recruit only a limited number of new T cells.

Only a few counts were recorded for this clonotype. There is no known antigen for this receptor. No much larger clonotype is one base removed from it; base qualities were not supplied. Libraries were prepared through RT-PCR. The sample was run on an Illumina HiSeq 2500. TCRdb trimmed public reads at Q25 via fastp, called clones via MiXCR and kept in-frame beta chains. Each entry is one CDR3 protein sequence, shown with its most common DNA and genes. In all, the sample holds around 750,000 distinct CDR3 sequences, and 21% of those were seen once. The ten largest clones take up roughly 10% of the sample.

The sequencing used PBMCs from blood, collected 5 to 6 days after vaccination. The TCR sequence derives from a middle-aged man who received an inactivated influenza vaccine. Donor details come from another sample of the same person, matched by shared clones. This chain is built from TRBV5-4 and TRBJ1-6, with an unclear D gene assignment. This receptor has the CDR3 CASSIGVGENSPLHF. The sequenced DNA is TGTGCCAGCAGCATTGGGGTAGGCGAGAATTCACCCCTCCACTTT.